These 3 T cell receptor beta chains were all obtained from the same sample, sequenced in a study of T cell clonality in common variable immunodeficiency. Sequenced by immunoSEQ multiplex PCR; TCRdb stores in-frame clones only, minus some. The sample is made up of roughly 42,000 clones, none counted only once. The source material was peripheral blood mononuclear cells. These receptor sequences come from a person aged 18 to 75 in good health.

Concerning this clone itself: The read is 3 residues too short to cover the CDR3 end, so that end is filled in from the germline J gene. The genes are TRBV7-3 and TRBJ2-1; D is undetermined. V was shortened by 4 bases and J by 9 bases, with 7 bases between the two germline ends. From germline, CDR1 is SGHTA and CDR2 FQGTGA. The length of the CDR3 is 11 residues. CDR3 bases read: TGTGCCAGCAGCTCTAGAGGTGAG. Translating it yields CASSSRGE. The whole CDR3 protein reads CASSSRGEQFF. The complete variable domain, with remaining parts taken from reference TRBV7-3 and TRBJ2-1, reads GAGVSQTPSNKVTEKGKYVELRCDPISGHTALYWYRQSLGQGPEFLIYFQGTGAADDSGLPNDRFFAVRPEGSVSTLKIQRTERGDSAVYLCASSSRGEQFFGPGTRLTVL.

The table lists this clone with many counts. The read gets to within 3 residues of the CDR3 end, and the germline J gene fills in the rest. The chain employs TRBV4-1 and TRBJ1-4; a possible D gene is TRBD1 (5 bases). The V end was cut by 3 bases, the J end by 8 bases, with 13 bases between. The germline V gene has CDR1 MGHRA and CDR2 YSYEKL. The CDR3 has 14 amino acids. The CDR3 DNA, read in part, is TGCGCCAGCAGCCAGGGCCAGGGAGGGGAAAAA. Its translation is CASSQGQGGEK. The whole CDR3 reads CASSQGQGGEKLFF.

This clone has ten or more counts. The CDR3 end falls 3 residues outside the read, so it is completed with the germline J gene. This chain joins TRBV15 and TRBJ2-7, with 11 bases that match TRBD2. Unmatched junction bases numbered 2, after V lost 0 bases and J lost 4 bases. The germline gives CDR1 LNHNV, CDR2 YYDKDF (reference sequence). The CDR3 covers 15 residues. The covered CDR3 bases are TGTGCCACCAGCAGAGATACTAGCGGGGGATACGAG. Translation gives CATSRDTSGGYE. The whole CDR3 sequence is CATSRDTSGGYEQYF.